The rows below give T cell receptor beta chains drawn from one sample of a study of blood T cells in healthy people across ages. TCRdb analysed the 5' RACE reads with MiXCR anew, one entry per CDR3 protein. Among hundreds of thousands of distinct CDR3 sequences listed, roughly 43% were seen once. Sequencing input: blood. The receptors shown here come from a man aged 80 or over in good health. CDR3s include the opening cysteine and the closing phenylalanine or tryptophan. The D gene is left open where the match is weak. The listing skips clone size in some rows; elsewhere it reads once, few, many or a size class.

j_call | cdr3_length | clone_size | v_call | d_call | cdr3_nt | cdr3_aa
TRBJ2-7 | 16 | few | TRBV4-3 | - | TGCGCCAGCAGCCAAGAGAAAGTACAAGGGTATTACGAGCAGTACTTC | CASSQEKVQGYYEQYF
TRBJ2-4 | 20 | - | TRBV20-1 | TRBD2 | TGCAGTGCTAGCGCCGGGACTAGCGGGAGAGGGCCTTTAGCCAAAAACATTCAGTACTTC | CSASAGTSGRGPLAKNIQYF
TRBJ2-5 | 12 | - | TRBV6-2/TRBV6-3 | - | TGTGCCTGCACTCCGGAGAGGGGGACCCAGTACTTC | CACTPERGTQYF
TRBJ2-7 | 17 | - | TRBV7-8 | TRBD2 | TGTGCCAGCAGCTTAGAGGGACTAGCGGGAGCAAGCTACGAGCAGTACTTC | CASSLEGLAGASYEQYF
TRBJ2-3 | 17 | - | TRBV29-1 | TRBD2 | TGCAGCGTCGCTGGACAGTGGACTAGCGAAGGAACAGATACGCAGTATTTT | CSVAGQWTSEGTDTQYF
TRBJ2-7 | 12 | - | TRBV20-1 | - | TGCAGTGCAGAACCGATCAGCTACGAGCAGTACTTC | CSAEPISYEQYF
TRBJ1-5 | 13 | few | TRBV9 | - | TGTGCCAGCAGCACCTCAGGGTACCAGCCCCAGCATTTT | CASSTSGYQPQHF
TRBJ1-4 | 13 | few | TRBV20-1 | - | TGCAGTGGGCTTATACGGACTAATGAAAAACTGTTTTTT | CSGLIRTNEKLFF
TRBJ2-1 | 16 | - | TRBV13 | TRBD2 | TGTGCCAGCAGCTTAGACCTTAGCGGGGGGGCAGAAGAGCAGTTCTTC | CASSLDLSGGAEEQFF
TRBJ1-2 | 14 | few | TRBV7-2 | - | TGTGCCAGCAGCGAAGGACATGGGGGCTTTGGCTACACCTTC | CASSEGHGGFGYTF
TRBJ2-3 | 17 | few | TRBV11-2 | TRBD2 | TGTGCCAGCAGAAAAGGCCCTAGCGGGGGCCGCACAGATACGCAGTATTTT | CASRKGPSGGRTDTQYF
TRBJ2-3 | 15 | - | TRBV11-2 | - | TGTGCCAGCAGCTTAGATGAGGATGGGACAGATACGCAGTATTTT | CASSLDEDGTDTQYF
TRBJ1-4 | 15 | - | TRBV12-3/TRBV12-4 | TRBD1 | TGTGCCAGCAGTCCCAACAGGGGGACTAATGAAAAACTGTTTTTT | CASSPNRGTNEKLFF
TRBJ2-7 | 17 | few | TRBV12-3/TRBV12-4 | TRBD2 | TGTGCCAGCAGTTTAGGAGGATTAGCGGGGGGGCAGTACGAGCAGTACTTC | CASSLGGLAGGQYEQYF
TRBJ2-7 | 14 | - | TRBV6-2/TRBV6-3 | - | TGTGCCAGCAGAAGGGTCAAGGGTGTCTACGAGCAGTACTTC | CASRRVKGVYEQYF
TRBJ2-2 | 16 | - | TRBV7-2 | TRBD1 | TGTGCCAGCAGCACCTACAGGGGGCACGACACCGGGGAGCTGTTTTTT | CASSTYRGHDTGELFF
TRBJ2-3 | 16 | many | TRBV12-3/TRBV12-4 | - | TGTGCCAGCAGGAACCACGGGACCCACGACACAGATACGCAGTATTTT | CASRNHGTHDTDTQYF
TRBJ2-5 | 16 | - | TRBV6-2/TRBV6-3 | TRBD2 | TGTGCCAGCAGTTACTCAAGCGGGAGGGCCGAAGAGACCCAGTACTTC | CASSYSSGRAEETQYF